This T cell receptor beta chain emerged from a study of beta chain features in type 1 diabetes. Study-wide background: Sorted cell examination encompassed roughly 110 million cells across all samples. Study findings and constraints: The question of HLA type influencing TCRB rearrangement was one that remained unresolved here. High-TCR-expressing cells could be over-represented by cDNA sequencing.

There are a few counts of this clone. Its antigen remains unidentified. Germline loops: CDR1 SGHDT, CDR2 YYEEEE. This CDR3 contains 13 residues. Trimming removed 6 bases at V and 5 bases at J, with 12 bases between. The entirety of the isolated RNA underwent reverse transcription, so expressed TCRB transcripts were sequenced. Profiling relied on immunoSEQ multiplex PCR, and the TCRdb table lists in-frame clones only, not all of them. This table holds approximately 44,000 clones, about half found once. Once sorted, every population was more than 98% pure. This chain joins TRBV5-6 and TRBJ2-1; tentatively, D is TRBD1 (5 bases). The sample comprised Tregs from blood. This clonotype originated in a woman younger than 30 in good health. CDR3 DNA: TGTGCCAGCAAGGGGTTACTCGACAATGAGCAGTTCTTC. Protein sequence: CASKGLLDNEQFF.